These 9 T cell receptor beta chains came from one sample sequenced in a study of T cell responses to AZD1222 COVID-19 vaccine. The method was immunoSEQ multiplex PCR; TCRdb's version includes in-frame clones alone and lacks a portion of them. The table lists 90,000 to 150,000 clones, under 90% of them singletons. The sample was peripheral blood, taken on day 0 of AZD1222 vaccination. The receptors derive from an adult in good health.

The rearrangement uses TRBV5-4 and TRBJ2-1; 13 bases map to TRBD2. CDR1 is SGHNT and CDR2 is YYREEE in the germline V gene (reference sequence). This CDR3 has 16 amino acids. V gave up 0 bases and J gave up 9 bases; unmatched junction bases: 6. The CDR3 sequence is CASSLELAGGPGEQFF. DNA of the CDR3: TGTGCCAGCAGCTTGGAACTAGCGGGAGGGCCAGGTGAGCAGTTCTTC.

This chain uses TRBV15 with TRBJ2-3; TRBD1 matches at 8 bases. With V trimmed by 1 base and J by 5 bases, 8 bases remained unmatched. Germline lookup yields CDR1 LNHNV and CDR2 YYDKDF (reference sequence). This CDR3 is 16 amino acids long. In nucleotides, the CDR3 is TGTGCCACCAGCAGAGGAGGGCAGGGGGCAATAGATACGCAGTATTTT. Amino acid sequence: CATSRGGQGAIDTQYF.

This clone was detected only once. The chain is built from TRBV28 and TRBJ2-7; 10 bases match TRBD1. The CDR3 is 13 residues long. With 6 bases clipped from V and 4 bases from J, the junction kept 3 bases outside the gene matches. Germline V gene data show CDR1 as MDHEN and CDR2 as SYDVKM. CDR3 DNA: TGTGCCAGCAGACGGACAGGGGGTTACGAGCAGTACTTC. Translation: CASRRTGGYEQYF.

This rearrangement joins TRBV2 to TRBJ2-3, with 7 bases matching TRBD2. Germline-derived CDR1 and CDR2 are SNHLY and FYNNEI. V was clipped by 7 bases and J by 4 bases; unmatched bases: 5. This CDR3 has 13 amino acids. CDR3 protein: CASNGGGPDTQYF. The CDR3 DNA reads as TGTGCCAGCAATGGCGGGGGTCCAGATACGCAGTATTTT.

This chain uses TRBV4-2 with TRBJ1-5; tentatively, D is TRBD1 (6 bases). The CDR3 consists of 16 residues. The V and J ends lost 0 bases and 6 bases respectively, with 15 bases between them. CDR1 and CDR2 (germline): LGHNA, YNFKEQ. The CDR3: CASSQDPDSSRQPQHF. The CDR3 DNA sequence: TGTGCCAGCAGCCAAGACCCGGACAGTTCGCGTCAGCCCCAGCATTTT.

This chain joins TRBV5-1 and TRBJ2-3; 14 bases map to TRBD2. The CDR3 length is 17 residues. V was clipped by 4 bases and J by 3 bases; unmatched bases: 7. Germline values: CDR1 SGHRS, CDR2 YFSETQ. The CDR3 nucleotides read TGCGCCAGCAGCCCCAGGACTAGCGGGAGGATGACAGATACGCAGTATTTT. Its translation is CASSPRTSGRMTDTQYF.

The V call is TRBV27, the J call TRBJ1-5, with 7 bases matching TRBD1. This CDR3 has 16 amino acids. V dropped 5 bases and J dropped 3; count of bases not matched to a gene: 10. Germline CDR1 is MNHEY and CDR2 is SMNVEV (reference sequence). The DNA for the CDR3 is TGTGCCAGCAGTCCTAACAGGGGTACCGTCAATCAGCCCCAGCATTTT. Its protein product is CASSPNRGTVNQPQHF.

This rearrangement joins TRBV18 to TRBJ2-5, with TRBD1 identical over 7 bases. The CDR3 sequence is 11 residues long. From germline, CDR1 is KGHSH and CDR2 LQKENI. With V trimmed by 6 bases and J by 10 bases, 5 bases remained unmatched. The CDR3 sequence is CASSAGQDQYF. The CDR3 DNA reads as TGTGCCAGCTCGGCTGGACAGGACCAGTACTTC.

The J gene is TRBJ2-2, the V gene TRBV5-6, with D possibly matching TRBD1 (6 bases). The ends were cut back, 2 bases at V and 4 bases at J, with 15 bases in the middle. The CDR3 covers 16 residues. Germline values: CDR1 SGHDT, CDR2 YYEEEE. This CDR3 is CASSFWNRGGTGELFF. Here the CDR3 DNA reads TGTGCCAGCAGCTTTTGGAATCGAGGGGGCACCGGGGAGCTGTTTTTT.